The next 30 T cell receptor beta chains were all read from a single sample in a study of T cells in Graves' hyperthyroidism and ophthalmopathy. Using RNA transcripts as the source, TCR beta CDR3 regions were amplified. The study used the HTBI primer set for a first-round RT-PCR of the TCR CDR3. TCRdb independently ran MiXCR on the multiplex PCR reads; one entry per CDR3 protein. This table holds over 550,000 distinct CDR3 sequences, roughly a sixth found once. The sample comprised blood. The receptors were sampled from a young woman with Graves' hyperthyroidism.

This clonotype showed up just a few times. The rearrangement links TRBV20-1 to TRBJ1-2; D possibly corresponds to TRBD1 (5 bases). V dropped 5 bases and J dropped 4 bases, with 17 bases sitting between them. The germline CDR1 and CDR2 sequences are DFQATT and SNEGSKA (reference sequence). The CDR3 covers 14 residues. Here the CDR3 DNA reads TGCAGTGCTTCTCCCCCGGCAGGGAGCTATGGCTACACCTTC. Translated, it gives CSASPPAGSYGYTF.

In its sample, this clonotype was seen a few times. The rearrangement joins TRBV3-1 to TRBJ1-3; D uncertain. Germline lookup yields CDR1 LGHDT and CDR2 YNNKEL (reference sequence). V was shortened by 6 bases and J by 0 bases, with 15 bases between the two germline ends. The CDR3 loop spans 16 amino acids. Written as DNA, the CDR3 is TGTGCCAGCAGTAGTCCCCTCAGTGGCTCTGGAAACACCATATATTTT. Translating gives CASSSPLSGSGNTIYF.

The chain carries TRBV7-2 and TRBJ2-7, with D hard to call. Trimming took off 5 bases at V and 3 bases at J, with 14 bases between the two ends. The CDR3 length is 14 residues. Germline V gives CDR1 SGHTA, CDR2 FQGNSA. Here the CDR3 reads CASSPRNRFYEQYF. The CDR3 nucleotides are TGTGCCAGCAGCCCCCGGAATCGGTTCTACGAGCAGTACTTC.

The table lists this clonotype with many counts. CDR3 loop: CATSRLDRASTDTQYF. For the CDR3, the DNA is TGTGCCACCAGCAGATTGGACAGGGCAAGCACAGATACGCAGTATTTT. The chain joins TRBV15 to TRBJ2-3; 8 nucleotides agree with TRBD1. This CDR3 has 16 residues. Germline CDR1 LNHNV, CDR2 YYDKDF (reference sequence). The junction had 4 bases not matched to a gene; V was cut back by 2 bases and J by 0 bases.

The DNA for the CDR3 is TGTGCCAGCAGCAAACAGGGCAATTCCTACAATGAGCAGTTCTTC. Its protein product is CASSKQGNSYNEQFF. The V and J genes are TRBV7-2 and TRBJ2-1; possible D gene TRBD1, 6 bases. The CDR3 runs 15 residues. Germline lookup yields CDR1 SGHTA and CDR2 FQGNSA. V was shortened by 5 bases and J by 1 base, with 12 bases between the two germline ends.

V and J are TRBV18 and TRBJ2-7, with D tentatively TRBD2 (7 bases). This CDR3 contains 15 residues. Germline CDR1 is KGHSH and CDR2 is LQKENI. V gave up 3 bases and J gave up 5 bases, with 17 bases separating them. CDR3 residues: CASSPPGGRRNEQYF. The CDR3 DNA reads as TGTGCCAGCTCACCTCCCGGGGGGCGCCGGAACGAGCAGTACTTC.

The V gene is TRBV12-3 or TRBV12-4, the J gene TRBJ2-5; TRBD1 is a possible D gene (7 bases). The germline V and J ends were trimmed by 6 bases and 3 bases, with 17 bases remaining between them. The CDR3 contains 15 residues. DNA for the CDR3: TGTGCCAGCAGCCAGAGCAGGGGGGAAGAAGAGACCCAGTACTTC. Amino acid sequence: CASSQSRGEEETQYF.

The sample holds many counts of this clonotype. The J gene is TRBJ2-5, the V gene TRBV7-2, with a possible D match to TRBD2 (5 bases). Looked up from germline, CDR1 is SGHTA and CDR2 is FQGNSA. The CDR3 has 14 amino acids. Trimming took 0 bases from V and 5 from J, leaving 10 bases between them. The CDR3 loop reads CASSLAGVGETQYF. CDR3 sequence (DNA): TGTGCCAGCAGCTTAGCGGGAGTGGGGGAGACCCAGTACTTC.

This clonotype has a count of ten or more. The CDR3 nucleotides read TGTGCCAGCAGACGTACAGGGAATAATGAAAAACTGTTTTTT. It encodes CASRRTGNNEKLFF. The chain couples TRBV27 to TRBJ1-4; D is perhaps TRBD1 (6 bases). CDR1 and CDR2 (germline): MNHEY, SMNVEV (reference sequence). Trimming removed 6 bases at V and 4 bases at J, with 12 bases between. The CDR3 sequence is 14 residues long.

There are a few counts of this clonotype. The rearrangement uses TRBV4-1 and TRBJ1-5, with 9 bases lining up with TRBD1. The CDR3 is 16 residues long. Germline CDR1 is MGHRA and CDR2 is YSYEKL. With 4 bases clipped from V and 1 base from J, the junction kept 5 bases outside the gene matches. The CDR3 bases are TGCGCCAGCAGCCCAACCGGGACAGGGAGCAATCAGCCCCAGCATTTT. It encodes CASSPTGTGSNQPQHF.

This clonotype was counted between two and nine times. The J gene is TRBJ2-7, the V gene TRBV4-1, with D possibly being TRBD2 (6 bases). V shed 3 bases and J shed 3 bases, with 12 bases lying between them. Germline V lookup: CDR1 MGHRA, CDR2 YSYEKL. The CDR3 is 14 amino acids. CDR3 sequence: CASSHSGRIYEQYF. CDR3 nucleotides: TGCGCCAGCAGCCACAGTGGGAGGATCTACGAGCAGTACTTC.

This clonotype has ten or more counts. The rearrangement uses TRBV5-1 and TRBJ2-3; D is perhaps TRBD1 (6 bases). Germline V gene data show CDR1 as SGHRS and CDR2 as YFSETQ. The CDR3 has 14 residues. The germline V and J ends were trimmed by 5 bases and 8 bases, with 18 bases remaining between them. The DNA for the CDR3 is TGCGCCAGCAGAGAGGACAGCGTTGAGCCTACGCAGTATTTT. It codes for CASREDSVEPTQYF.

This clonotype was seen at least ten times. The chain joins TRBV6-2 or TRBV6-3 to TRBJ2-1, with 10 bases matching TRBD1. Per the germline V gene, CDR1 is MNHEY and CDR2 is SVGEGT. The CDR3 length is 18 residues. Trimming at V came to 6 bases and at J to 7 bases, leaving 18 bases not matched to a gene. CDR3 nucleotide sequence: TGTGCCAGCAGCGAGGTCCTAATCCCCAGGACAGGGGGTAATGAGCAGTTCTTC. Encoded protein: CASSEVLIPRTGGNEQFF.

At least ten counts were recorded for this clonotype. V and J are TRBV20-1 and TRBJ2-7, with 9 bases lining up with TRBD1. The CDR3 covers 13 residues. Trimming removed 6 bases from V and 3 bases from J; junction bases left unmatched: 6. Germline V gene data show CDR1 as DFQATT and CDR2 as SNEGSKA (reference sequence). The CDR3, as DNA: TGCAGTGCGGGACAGGGTGTCCTCTACGAGCAGTACTTC. It encodes CSAGQGVLYEQYF.

This clonotype was counted once. The CDR3 sequence is CASSLQGAFDEQYF. The CDR3 DNA is TGCGCCAGCAGCCTCCAGGGGGCTTTCGACGAGCAGTACTTC. This sequence joins TRBV10-2 and TRBJ2-7; 8 bases line up with TRBD1. CDR3 length: 14 amino acids. Losses at the gene ends were 6 bases for V and 5 bases for J; bases not matched to a gene: 9. CDR1 WSHSY and CDR2 SAAADI come from the germline V gene.

This clonotype was seen many times. The chain carries TRBV3-1 and TRBJ2-1; D gene ambiguous. Trimming cost V 2 bases and J 1 base, with 9 bases left between them. CDR3 length equals 15 residues. The germline V gene encodes CDR1 LGHDT and CDR2 YNNKEL (reference sequence). The CDR3 spells CASSQSSVSYNEQFF. The CDR3 DNA reads TGTGCCAGCAGCCAAAGTTCCGTTTCCTACAATGAGCAGTTCTTC.

This clonotype was seen repeatedly, ten times or more. The CDR3 is CASSENEGSTGELFF. CDR3 sequence (DNA): TGTGCCAGCAGTGAAAACGAGGGGTCCACCGGGGAGCTGTTTTTT. The gene calls are TRBV2 and TRBJ2-2; D may match TRBD1 or TRBD2 (5 bases each). This CDR3 is 15 amino acids long. Per the germline V gene, CDR1 is SNHLY and CDR2 is FYNNEI. Trimming removed 2 bases from V and 4 bases from J, with 11 bases in between. The full variable domain, its missing parts supplied by reference TRBV2 and TRBJ2-2, is EPEVTQTPSHQVTQMGQEVILRCVPISNHLYFYWYRQILGQKVEFLVSFYNNEISEKSEIFDDQFSVERPDGSNFTLKIRSTKLEDSAMYFCASSENEGSTGELFFGEGSRLTVL.

The J gene is TRBJ1-1, the V gene TRBV20-1; D may be TRBD1 (5 bases). V lost 2 bases to trimming and J lost 0 bases, with 10 bases between them. Looked up from germline, CDR1 is DFQATT and CDR2 is SNEGSKA (reference sequence). This CDR3 comprises 14 residues. CDR3 in DNA: TGCAGTGCTAGAAACAGACAGCTGAACACTGAAGCTTTCTTT. This gives the protein CSARNRQLNTEAFF.

This clonotype was observed a handful of times. This chain connects TRBV4-3 to TRBJ2-1; TRBD1 matches 10 bases. CDR1 is LGHNA and CDR2 is YSLEER in the germline V gene. Losses at the gene ends were 2 bases for V and 5 bases for J; bases not matched to a gene: 12. There are 18 residues in the CDR3. For the CDR3, the DNA is TGCGCCAGCAGCCAAAAAGACAGGGGGCGCGTCGCGCACAATGAGCAGTTCTTC. This codes for CASSQKDRGRVAHNEQFF.

This clonotype was seen only a few times. The chain carries TRBV20-1 and TRBJ2-1; D not certain. In germline, CDR1 is DFQATT, CDR2 SNEGSKA (reference sequence). This CDR3 region has 12 residues. V dropped 5 bases and J dropped 4 bases, with 9 bases sitting between them. The CDR3 region is CSAGTVYNEQFF. CDR3 coding DNA: TGCAGTGCTGGCACCGTATACAATGAGCAGTTCTTC.

This clonotype has a count of ten or more. This sequence joins TRBV3-1 and TRBJ1-1, with a possible D match to TRBD1 (5 bases). CDR3 length equals 15 residues. Germline-derived CDR1 and CDR2 are LGHDT and YNNKEL (reference sequence). The V end was cut by 6 bases, the J end by 0 bases, with 14 bases between. The DNA for the CDR3 is TGTGCCAGCAGTCCTACCGGGACGGTGAACACTGAAGCTTTCTTT. Translation: CASSPTGTVNTEAFF.

Comment on this clonotype: This may arise from a read error, as a much more abundant clone is one base away. V and J are TRBV5-1 and TRBJ2-5; no firm D call. The CDR3 runs 13 residues. Germline-derived CDR1 and CDR2 are SGHRS and YFSETQ. CDR3 coding DNA: TGCGCCAGCAGCTTGGAGGGAAGAGAGACCCGGTACTTC. Translation gives CASSLEGRETRYF.

A few counts support this clonotype. The chain is built from TRBV5-4 and TRBJ2-3; TRBD2 aligns across 13 bases. This CDR3 contains 16 residues. The J segment lost 5 bases and the V segment lost 4 bases, leaving 7 bases of the junction unmatched. Germline V gene data show CDR1 as SGHNT and CDR2 as YYREEE (reference sequence). The CDR3 bases are TGTGCCAGCAGCCAAGGACTAGCGGGAGATAAAGATACGCAGTATTTT. Its protein product is CASSQGLAGDKDTQYF.

This clonotype was observed a handful of times. The CDR3 region is CSAPPRERVETQYF. As DNA, the CDR3 is TGCAGTGCCCCGCCTCGGGAGAGGGTAGAGACCCAGTACTTC. The rearrangement links TRBV20-1 to TRBJ2-5; possible D gene TRBD2, 6 bases. V was trimmed by 6 bases and J by 4 bases, leaving 18 bases between them. The CDR3 extends over 14 amino acids. Looked up from germline, CDR1 is DFQATT and CDR2 is SNEGSKA (reference sequence).

This clonotype was detected many times. In DNA form, the CDR3 reads TGCAGTGCTAGTAGACTAGCGGACAATGAGCAGTTCTTC. Protein product: CSASRLADNEQFF. The chain is built from TRBV20-1 and TRBJ2-1, with 9 bases identical to TRBD2. The CDR3 length is 13 residues. Trimming removed 3 bases from V and 5 bases from J; junction bases left unmatched: 2. Germline-derived CDR1 and CDR2 are DFQATT and SNEGSKA (reference sequence).

This clonotype was seen more than once but under ten times. The V gene is TRBV7-3, the J gene TRBJ2-1, with D perhaps TRBD2 (6 bases). Germline-derived CDR1 and CDR2 are SGHTA and FQGTGA. The length of the CDR3 is 13 residues. Trimming took off 5 bases at V and 8 bases at J, with 13 bases between the two ends. In nucleotides, the CDR3 is TGTGCCAGCAGCGAGGGACTGCTTCATGAGCAGTTCTTC. It translates to CASSEGLLHEQFF.

Many counts were recorded for this clonotype. CDR3 loop: CSARTREPYEQYF. For the CDR3, the DNA is TGCAGTGCTAGAACGCGGGAACCCTACGAGCAGTACTTC. This chain uses TRBV20-1 with TRBJ2-7; the D gene is possibly TRBD2 (6 bases). The V gene lost 2 bases and the J gene lost 2 bases, with 10 bases spanning the gap. This CDR3 has 13 amino acids. CDR1 is DFQATT, CDR2 SNEGSKA, per germline (reference sequence).

V is TRBV7-2 and J is TRBJ1-5; 7 positions agree with TRBD1. Germline assignment: CDR1 SGHTA and CDR2 FQGNSA. The CDR3 is 17 residues long. V lost 2 bases, J lost 1 base, and 8 bases stayed unmatched. The CDR3 nucleotides read TGTGCCAGCAGCTTATTTTCAGAGGGGGCAAGCAATCAGCCCCAGCATTTT. Its translation is CASSLFSEGASNQPQHF.

This clonotype was recorded many times. CDR3 residues: CASSLRAGPETQYF. For the CDR3, the DNA is TGTGCCAGCAGTCTACGGGCAGGGCCAGAGACCCAGTACTTC. The V gene is TRBV12-3 or TRBV12-4, the J gene TRBJ2-5, with D possibly matching TRBD1 (5 bases). The V and J ends lost 5 bases and 4 bases respectively, with 14 bases between them. The CDR3 runs to 14 residues.

This clonotype was found many times. The chain uses TRBV20-1 and TRBJ2-1; 8 bases are shared with TRBD2. This CDR3 is 17 amino acids long. The J segment lost 5 bases and the V segment lost 3 bases, leaving 15 bases of the junction unmatched. Germline V CDR1 and CDR2: DFQATT, SNEGSKA (reference sequence). CDR3 coding DNA: TGCAGTGCTAGTACGGCCCTCCTGGCGGGGGGCCACAATGAGCAGTTCTTC. Its protein is CSASTALLAGGHNEQFF.